These 21 T cell receptor beta chains were sequenced from one sample in a study of shared clonotypes between healthy human individuals. Produced via immunoSEQ multiplex PCR; TCRdb's table is partial and in-frame only. The data hold 2 million to 3 million clones, with 93% observed a single time. The sequenced sample consisted of naive CD4+ T cells from PBMCs. Subset meaning: CD45RA+ positively selected. The receptors come from a man in his late teens or twenties in good health. Some clones in this sample may be carry-over from other donors' samples.

This chain links TRBV19 with TRBJ1-4, with D hard to call. Trimming took 4 bases from V and 8 from J, leaving 8 bases between them. Germline CDR1 is LNHDA and CDR2 is SQIVND (reference sequence). The CDR3 is 12 amino acids. CDR3: CASSTDVEKLFF. CDR3 sequence (DNA): TGTGCCAGTAGTACGGACGTCGAAAAACTGTTTTTT.

The chain has TRBV6-5 and TRBJ1-1; 8 bases agree with TRBD1. The CDR3 contains 14 residues. Germline assignment: CDR1 MNHEY and CDR2 SVGAGI. After removal of 6 bases from V and 3 bases from J, the junction contained 6 bases not matched to a gene. CDR3 region: CASSLRGPHTEAFF. The CDR3 DNA sequence: TGTGCCAGCAGCCTCAGGGGGCCCCACACTGAAGCTTTCTTT.

The chain is built from TRBV11-3 and TRBJ2-1; possibly TRBD2 for D (5 bases). Trimming left V 4 bases short and J 0 bases short, with 10 bases between. Germline V gene lookup returns CDR1 SGHNT and CDR2 YENEEA. This CDR3 has 15 amino acids. The CDR3: CASSSRGNSYNEQFF. CDR3 nucleotides: TGTGCCAGCAGCTCTCGGGGTAACTCCTACAATGAGCAGTTCTTC.

V gene TRBV7-2 combines with J gene TRBJ2-5; tentative D call: TRBD2 (5 bases). Germline values: CDR1 SGHTA, CDR2 FQGNSA. The CDR3 sequence is 13 residues long. Trimming removed 5 bases from V and 7 bases from J, with 14 bases in between. CDR3 loop: CASSPGNLGTQYF. CDR3 DNA sequence: TGTGCCAGCAGCCCGGGGAATTTGGGGACCCAGTACTTC.

A single count supports this clone. The chain combines TRBV2 with TRBJ2-7; 7 nucleotides match TRBD1. V lost 4 bases, J lost 4 bases, and 1 base stayed unmatched. CDR3 length equals 12 residues. Germline CDR1 and CDR2: SNHLY and FYNNEI. CDR3 sequence reads: CASSGRGYEQYF. Written as DNA, the CDR3 is TGTGCCAGCAGTGGCAGGGGGTACGAGCAGTACTTC.

This chain connects TRBV4-1 to TRBJ2-1; no clear D. CDR1 and CDR2 from the germline V gene are MGHRA and YSYEKL. CDR3 length: 11 residues. Trimming shortened V by 0 bases and J by 11 bases, and 5 bases separated the two germline ends. The CDR3 reads CASSQDFKQFF. Here the CDR3 DNA reads TGCGCCAGCAGCCAAGATTTTAAGCAGTTCTTC.

The CDR3 loop reads CASSPLRWNTIYF. For the CDR3, the DNA is TGTGCCAGCAGCCCCCTAAGGTGGAACACCATATATTTT. The chain has TRBV5-7 and TRBJ1-3; D unresolved. TRBV5-7 is an ORF for which the function is uncertain. The CDR3 runs 13 residues. Trimming took 4 bases from V and 7 from J, leaving 12 bases between them.

This clone was observed once. The V gene is TRBV7-8, the J gene TRBJ2-3, with D perhaps given as TRBD1 or TRBD2 (6 bases each). Germline V gene data show CDR1 as SGHVS and CDR2 as FQNEAQ. The CDR3 is made up of 15 amino acids. The V end was cut by 6 bases, the J end by 4 bases, with 17 bases between. For the CDR3, the DNA is TGTGCCAGCAGGCCTGGGGGCGGGGTGCCAGATACGCAGTATTTT. Translation gives CASRPGGGVPDTQYF. The full variable domain, completed using reference TRBV7-8 and TRBJ2-3, is GAGVSQSPRYKVAKRGQDVALRCDPISGHVSLFWYQQALGQGPEFLTYFQNEAQLDKSGLPSDRFFAERPEGSVSTLKIQRTQQEDSAVYLCASRPGGGVPDTQYFGPGTRLTVL.

The gene calls are TRBV2 and TRBJ2-4; D may match TRBD1 or TRBD2 (7 bases each). Germline V gene data show CDR1 as SNHLY and CDR2 as FYNNEI. The V end was cut by 4 bases, the J end by 1 base, with 11 bases between. This CDR3 has 15 amino acids. Here the CDR3 DNA reads TGTGCCAGCAGTGGACAGGGAGGGGCCAAAAACATTCAGTACTTC. This sequence encodes CASSGQGGAKNIQYF.

Only one count was recorded for this clone. The chain combines TRBV19 with TRBJ2-6; unclear D gene. Germline V lookup: CDR1 LNHDA, CDR2 SQIVND (reference sequence). CDR3 length: 15 residues. V gave up 1 base and J gave up 4 bases, with 8 bases separating them. CDR3 in amino acids: CASSIVHSGANVLTF. The CDR3 DNA sequence: TGTGCCAGTAGTATAGTTCATTCGGGGGCCAACGTCCTGACTTTC.

The V call is TRBV18, the J call TRBJ2-1; 7 nucleotides line up with TRBD2. The CDR3 length is 18 residues. The trim removed 0 bases at V and 3 bases at J, leaving 11 bases unmatched. CDR1 KGHSH and CDR2 LQKENI come from the germline V gene. As DNA, the CDR3 is TGTGCCAGCTCACCACCGGCTAGCGGAAGGAGTGGCTACAATGAGCAGTTCTTC. It is translated as CASSPPASGRSGYNEQFF. Supplemented by reference TRBV18 and TRBJ2-1, the full variable domain reads NAGVMQNPRHLVRRRGQEARLRCSPMKGHSHVYWYRQLPEEGLKFMVYLQKENIIDESGMPKERFSAEFPKEGPSILRIQQVVRGDSAAYFCASSPPASGRSGYNEQFFGPGTRLTVL.

In this sample, this clone turned up a few times. The chain is built from TRBV28 and TRBJ1-2; D perhaps matches TRBD1 (6 bases). CDR3 length equals 16 residues. Germline V CDR1 and CDR2: MDHEN, SYDVKM. Trimming shortened V by 7 bases and J by 2 bases, and 20 bases separated the two germline ends. CDR3 residues: CASNIRGGPPNYGYTF. The CDR3 DNA reads TGTGCCAGCAACATCAGGGGAGGTCCCCCCAACTATGGCTACACCTTC.

The gene calls are TRBV9 and TRBJ2-1; 7 bases are shared with TRBD2. The CDR3 is made up of 14 amino acids. Germline assignment: CDR1 SGDLS and CDR2 YYNGEE. The ends lost 6 bases at V and 4 bases at J; junction bases unmatched: 7. The CDR3 protein is CASTPSGQYNEQFF. As DNA, the CDR3 is TGTGCCAGCACCCCTAGCGGACAATACAATGAGCAGTTCTTC.

The chain uses TRBV6-6 and TRBJ1-3; D is unresolved. This CDR3 comprises 16 residues. Germline V gives CDR1 MNHNY, CDR2 SVGAGI (reference sequence). Trimming pared 6 bases from V and 3 bases from J, leaving 18 bases between. This CDR3 reads CASRPTASKFGNTIYF. Written as DNA, the CDR3 is TGTGCCAGCAGACCCACCGCGAGTAAGTTTGGAAACACCATATATTTT.

The CDR3 nucleotides are TGTGCCAGCAGCTCGGGACAGAATTCACCCCTCCACTTT. Its protein is CASSSGQNSPLHF. J is TRBJ1-6 and V is TRBV7-3, with TRBD1 matching over 7 bases. CDR3 size: 13 residues. Germline loops: CDR1 SGHTA, CDR2 FQGTGA. V trimming: 4 bases; J trimming: 7 bases; junction bases outside the gene matches: 1.

V gene TRBV28 combines with J gene TRBJ2-7, with TRBD1 identical over 9 bases. CDR3 size: 16 residues. In germline, CDR1 is MDHEN, CDR2 SYDVKM. V was pared by 4 bases and J by 1 base, with 8 bases of the junction left unmatched. For the CDR3, the DNA is TGTGCCAGCAGTTACCTTCCGGGACAGGGATCCTACGAGCAGTACTTC. It specifies CASSYLPGQGSYEQYF.

The chain couples TRBV30 to TRBJ1-2; D not certain. Germline-derived CDR1 and CDR2 are GTSNPN and SVGIG (reference sequence). CDR3 length: 11 residues. V was cut by 4 bases and J by 4 bases, with 7 bases left in between. For the CDR3, the DNA is TGTGCCTGGACGGGAGTCTATGGCTACACCTTC. Protein: CAWTGVYGYTF.

The chain is built from TRBV2 and TRBJ2-1; unclear D gene. The length of the CDR3 is 15 residues. V lost 8 bases and J 0 bases, leaving 14 bases between the germline ends. CDR1 and CDR2 (germline): SNHLY, FYNNEI. CDR3 region: CASVRPRSSYNEQFF. In nucleotides, the CDR3 is TGTGCCAGCGTGAGGCCAAGAAGCTCCTACAATGAGCAGTTCTTC.

The rearrangement joins TRBV11-1 to TRBJ2-3; D is uncertain. V was cut by 6 bases and J by 0 bases, with 13 bases left in between. Germline lookup yields CDR1 SGHAT and CDR2 FQDESV (reference sequence). The CDR3 totals 15 residues. In DNA form, the CDR3 reads TGTGCCAGCAGGGCAATCCCCGCCAGCACAGATACGCAGTATTTT. Protein sequence: CASRAIPASTDTQYF.

The chain combines TRBV9 with TRBJ1-5, with 10 positions matching TRBD1. Germline CDR1 SGDLS, CDR2 YYNGEE. Germline trimming cut 4 bases from V and 2 bases from J; bases unmatched to any gene: 3. The CDR3 runs 15 residues. This CDR3 is CASSPGQGGNQPQHF. The CDR3 DNA reads TGTGCCAGCAGCCCAGGACAGGGGGGCAATCAGCCCCAGCATTTT.

The chain recombines TRBV30 with TRBJ2-6; D ambiguous. Germline CDR1 is GTSNPN and CDR2 is SVGIG (reference sequence). V dropped 1 base and J dropped 5 bases, with 0 bases sitting between them. The CDR3 is 11 residues long. The DNA for the CDR3 is TGTGCCTGGAGTGGGGCCAACGTCCTGACTTTC. Translation: CAWSGANVLTF. Looking up the rest from reference TRBV30 and TRBJ2-6 gives the full variable domain: SQTIHQWPATLVQPVGSPLSLECTVEGTSNPNLYWYRQAAGRGLQLLFYSVGIGQISSEVPQNLSASRPQDRQFILSSKKLLLSDSGFYLCAWSGANVLTFGAGSRLTVL.